The rows below give T cell receptor beta chains drawn from one sample of a study of regulatory T cells in long-lasting Graves disease. TCRdb re-called the multiplex PCR reads with MiXCR, one entry per CDR3 protein. The sample comprises 350,000 to 450,000 distinct CDR3 sequences, about an eighth of which are singletons, and approximately 20% rests with the top ten. This sample was also put to use in a study of T cells in Graves' hyperthyroidism and ophthalmopathy.

The specimen was peripheral blood mononuclear cells (PBMCs), collected at new diagnosis, from a patient treated with antithyroid drugs. The receptors stem from a woman between 18 and 29 years old with Graves disease. The CDR3 runs from the conserved cysteine through the conserved F or W. D genes are given only for firm matches. Only part of the rows carry a size: once, few, many, or a class if the clone is expanded.

abundance,j_gene,v_gene,d_gene,CDR3nt,CDR3aa
many,TRBJ2-1,TRBV20-1,-,TGCAGTGCTAGAGATTTGGGGCCCCCATACAATGAGCAGTTCTTC,CSARDLGPPYNEQFF
few,TRBJ1-5,TRBV6-2/TRBV6-3,-,TGTGCCAGCGGGAGAATCTATAGCAATCAGCCCCAGCATTTT,CASGRIYSNQPQHF
many,TRBJ1-6,TRBV20-1,-,TGCAGTGCTAGAGATGGTCTTGGTACAGGGAGTAATTCACCCCTCCACTTT,CSARDGLGTGSNSPLHF
many,TRBJ2-7,TRBV30,-,TGTGCCTGGAGTCGCAAGGACTCCTACGAGCAGTACTTC,CAWSRKDSYEQYF
few,TRBJ2-3,TRBV6-1,-,TGTGCCAGCAACAAACCCCCCACAGATACGCAGTATTTT,CASNKPPTDTQYF
-,TRBJ1-5,TRBV30,-,TGTGCCTGGAGCCCAGCCCTTAGCAATCAGCCCCAGCATTTT,CAWSPALSNQPQHF
many,TRBJ2-7,TRBV7-2,-,TGTGCCAGCAGGGGGATGAGGGCCGAGCAGTACTTC,CASRGMRAEQYF
many,TRBJ2-7,TRBV18,-,TGTGCCAGCTCACCATCGGCTAGCAAGTCCTACGAGCAGTACTTC,CASSPSASKSYEQYF
few,TRBJ1-5,TRBV6-5,-,TGTGCCAGCAGTTACAGGGGGTATCAGCCCCAGCATTTT,CASSYRGYQPQHF
many,TRBJ2-7,TRBV11-2,-,TGTGCCAGCAGCTTTTTGATCCGGGACCCAGGAGCGGAGCAGTACTTC,CASSFLIRDPGAEQYF
many,TRBJ2-5,TRBV6-5,-,TGTGCCAGCAGTTACTCCGAGCGGATAGGGACCCAGTACTTC,CASSYSERIGTQYF
-,TRBJ2-1,TRBV27,TRBD2,TGTGCCAGCAGGGGGACCGGGACTAGCTCGTTCTTC,CASRGTGTSSFF
many,TRBJ2-5,TRBV6-2/TRBV6-3,-,TGTGCCAGCAGTTTCAACCCCGAGACCCAGTACTTC,CASSFNPETQYF
few,TRBJ2-1,TRBV6-1,-,TGTGCCAGCAGGGCACTCGACAGGGAGCAGTTCTTC,CASRALDREQFF
-,TRBJ1-2,TRBV6-2/TRBV6-3,-,TGTGCCAGCAGTTACCAATCGTACAGTAATGGCTACACCTTC,CASSYQSYSNGYTF
many,TRBJ2-1,TRBV6-1,-,TGTGCCAGCACTAACGGGGTGGCCGGTGAGCAGTTCTTC,CASTNGVAGEQFF
many,TRBJ1-6,TRBV6-1,TRBD1,TGTGCCAGCAGCTGGGCCACAAGGACAGGGGATTCACCCCTCCACTTT,CASSWATRTGDSPLHF
many,TRBJ2-5,TRBV3-1,TRBD1,TGTGCCGGAGGACAGGGGGCTTTAGAGACCCAGTACTTC,CAGGQGALETQYF
many,TRBJ2-1,TRBV7-6,-,TGTGCCAGCAGCTTAGCGGTAGAAGCCTACAATGAGCAGTTCTTC,CASSLAVEAYNEQFF
many,TRBJ2-3,TRBV6-9,-,TGTGCCAGCAGTTCAGTACAGGCGGCTAGCACAGATACGCAGTATTTT,CASSSVQAASTDTQYF
many,TRBJ2-1,TRBV11-2,-,TGTGCCAGCAGCTTAGTCTACGGTGCCTACAATGAGCAGTTCTTC,CASSLVYGAYNEQFF
many,TRBJ2-5,TRBV27,-,TGTGCCAGCAGTTGGAGTGGACCCCGGCTGGAGGCCCAGTACTTC,CASSWSGPRLEAQYF
many,TRBJ2-2,TRBV30,-,TGTGCCTTAAGCCGGGGAAGCACCGGGGAGCTGTTTTTT,CALSRGSTGELFF
many,TRBJ1-5,TRBV27,-,TGTGCCAGCAGTTTCGGGGGGCTACCCCCCAATCAGCCCCAGCATTTT,CASSFGGLPPNQPQHF
-,TRBJ1-3,TRBV20-1,TRBD1,TGCAGTGCTAGGGGCAGGGGGTTGTCAGACACCATATATTTT,CSARGRGLSDTIYF
many,TRBJ2-6,TRBV3-1,-,TGTGCCAGCAGCCCGGGGACCTCTGGGGCCAACGTCCTGACTTTC,CASSPGTSGANVLTF
-,TRBJ1-4,TRBV4-3,-,TGCGCCAGCAGCCAAGGACCCCTTGGGGACAAGGCTAATGAAAAACTGTTTTTT,CASSQGPLGDKANEKLFF
many,TRBJ2-7,TRBV7-2,TRBD1,TGTGCCAGCAGCTTAGTAGTGGGCGGCAGGGGGTTCCACGAGCAGTACTTC,CASSLVVGGRGFHEQYF
-,TRBJ1-3,TRBV14,-,TGTGCCAGCAGCCAAGGAACAGCGCTCTCTGGAAACACCATATATTTT,CASSQGTALSGNTIYF
many,TRBJ1-4,TRBV9,-,TGTGCCAGCAGCGGAAAAAATGAAAAACTGTTTTTT,CASSGKNEKLFF
-,TRBJ1-2,TRBV4-3,TRBD1,TGCGCCAGCAGCCAAGATAGGAGACAGGGGGCTTCGGCTAACTATGGCTACACCTTC,CASSQDRRQGASANYGYTF
many,TRBJ2-5,TRBV11-1,TRBD2,TGTGCCAGCAGCCAAGCCCGGGACTATCAAGAGACCCAGTACTTC,CASSQARDYQETQYF
many,TRBJ1-2,TRBV29-1,-,TGCAGCGTTGAACGCCCGGGGGCGGGCTACACCTTC,CSVERPGAGYTF
many,TRBJ1-4,TRBV30,TRBD1,TGTGCCTGGAGCTTAGGGGGCGAGGATGAAAAACTGTTTTTT,CAWSLGGEDEKLFF
few,TRBJ1-2,TRBV19,-,TGTGCCAGTAGTTCCACATCTCGAGGCTACACCTTC,CASSSTSRGYTF
once,TRBJ2-2,TRBV5-1,TRBD1,TGCGCCAGCAGCATGGGACAGGCGAACACCGGGGAGCTGTTTTTT,CASSMGQANTGELFF
many,TRBJ2-3,TRBV6-5,TRBD2,TGTGCCAGCAGTTACTCAGCGGGGGGGGATACGCAGTATTTT,CASSYSAGGDTQYF
few,TRBJ2-3,TRBV7-2,-,TGTGCCAGCAGCTTAGGAAGTCATAGTCATACGCAGTATTTT,CASSLGSHSHTQYF
few,TRBJ1-1,TRBV7-9,-,TGTGCCAGCAGCTTAGGGGCTCCGAGGGCTGAAGCTTTCTTT,CASSLGAPRAEAFF
many,TRBJ2-5,TRBV7-3,-,TGTGCCAGCAGCTTAATCGGCGGGTGGGAGACCCAGTACTTC,CASSLIGGWETQYF
many,TRBJ1-5,TRBV5-1,-,TGCGCCAGCAGCTTACGGGGAGACGGCAATCAGCCCCAGCATTTT,CASSLRGDGNQPQHF
many,TRBJ2-5,TRBV14,-,TGTGCCAGCAGCCCCCCCGGCAGGGCGGAGGAGACCCAGTACTTC,CASSPPGRAEETQYF
many,TRBJ2-7,TRBV20-1,TRBD2,TGCAGTGCTGGGACTAGCGGGTCCTACGAGCAGTACTTC,CSAGTSGSYEQYF
many,TRBJ2-1,TRBV7-9,TRBD2,TGTGCCAGCAGTTCACGGACTAGCGCCTACAATGAGCAGTTCTTC,CASSSRTSAYNEQFF
many,TRBJ2-1,TRBV6-9,TRBD2,TGTGCCAGCAGTTACTACTCCGGGACTAGCGGGATATGGAATGAGCAGTTCTTC,CASSYYSGTSGIWNEQFF